This T cell receptor (beta chain) was obtained from a study of T cells in Graves' hyperthyroidism and ophthalmopathy. On the study more broadly: Peripheral blood was drawn at first diagnosis, prior to all treatment. Study-level findings and limits: In the blood, most expanded thyroid clonotypes above 0.001 appeared as well.

It was at first hyperthyroidism diagnosis, before any ophthalmopathy symptoms, that the blood sample was taken. About this clonotype itself: The antigen is undetermined.

The CDR3 has 13 amino acids. V was trimmed by 6 bases and J by 0 bases, leaving 9 bases between them. Germline V CDR1 and CDR2: DFQATT, SNEGSKA (reference sequence). TCR beta CDR3 region amplification was performed from RNA transcripts. The study used the HTBI primer set for a first-round RT-PCR of the TCR CDR3. TCRdb re-called the multiplex PCR reads through MiXCR, storing one row per CDR3 protein. Of a few hundred thousand distinct CDR3 sequences in the sample, approximately 15% were seen once. Material: blood. The chain couples TRBV20-1 to TRBJ1-5, with unresolved D. The source of this sequence is a woman aged 25 to 45 with Graves' hyperthyroidism that later progressed to Graves' ophthalmopathy. CDR3 sequence: CSAIIPSNQPQHF. The CDR3, as DNA: TGCAGTGCCATCATACCTAGCAATCAGCCCCAGCATTTT.